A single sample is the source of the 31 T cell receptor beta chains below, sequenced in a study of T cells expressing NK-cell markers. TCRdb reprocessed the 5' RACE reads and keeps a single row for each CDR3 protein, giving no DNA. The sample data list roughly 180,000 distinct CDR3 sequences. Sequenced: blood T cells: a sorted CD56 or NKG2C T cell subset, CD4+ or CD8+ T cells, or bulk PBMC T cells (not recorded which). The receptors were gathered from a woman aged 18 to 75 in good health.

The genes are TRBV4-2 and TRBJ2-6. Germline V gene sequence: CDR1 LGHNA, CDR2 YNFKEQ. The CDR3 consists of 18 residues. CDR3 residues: CASSQVGQPGSGANVLTF.

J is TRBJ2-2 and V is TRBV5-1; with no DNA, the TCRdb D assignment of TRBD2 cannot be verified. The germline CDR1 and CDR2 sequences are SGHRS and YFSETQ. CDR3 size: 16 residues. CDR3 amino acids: CASSFLAGDWAGELFF.

This CDR3 is CASSLAGGDEQFF. The V gene is TRBV7-7, the J gene TRBJ2-1; the D gene TCRdb calls, TRBD1, cannot be checked with no DNA. CDR1 SSHAT and CDR2 FNYEAQ come from the germline V gene (reference sequence). The CDR3 runs 13 residues.

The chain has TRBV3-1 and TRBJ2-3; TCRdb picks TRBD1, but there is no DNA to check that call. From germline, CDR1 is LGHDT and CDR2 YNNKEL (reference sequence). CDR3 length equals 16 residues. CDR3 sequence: CASSQDQGSFTDTQYF.

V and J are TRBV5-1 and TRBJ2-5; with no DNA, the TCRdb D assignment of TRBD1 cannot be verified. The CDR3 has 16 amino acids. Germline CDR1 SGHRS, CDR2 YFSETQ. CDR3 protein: CASSLAGQGNAETQYF.

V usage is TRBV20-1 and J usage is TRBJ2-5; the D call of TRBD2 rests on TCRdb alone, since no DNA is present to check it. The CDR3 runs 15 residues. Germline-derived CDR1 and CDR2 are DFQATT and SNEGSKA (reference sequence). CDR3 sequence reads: CSARGHGGPGETQYF.

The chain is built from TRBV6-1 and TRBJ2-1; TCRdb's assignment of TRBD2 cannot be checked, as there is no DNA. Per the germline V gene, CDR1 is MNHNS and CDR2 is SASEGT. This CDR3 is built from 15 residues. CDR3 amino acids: CASSEEGGGINEQFF.

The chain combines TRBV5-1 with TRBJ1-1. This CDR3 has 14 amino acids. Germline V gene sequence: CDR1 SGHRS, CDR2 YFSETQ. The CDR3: CASSSDSWNTEAFF.

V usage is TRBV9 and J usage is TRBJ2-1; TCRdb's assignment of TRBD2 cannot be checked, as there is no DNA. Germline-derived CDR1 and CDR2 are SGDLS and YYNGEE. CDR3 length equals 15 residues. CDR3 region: CASSVNGRFLNEQFF.

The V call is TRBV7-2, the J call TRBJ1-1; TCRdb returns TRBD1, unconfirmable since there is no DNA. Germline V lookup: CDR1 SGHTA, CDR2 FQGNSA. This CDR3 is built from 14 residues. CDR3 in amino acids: CASILHGSGPEAFF.

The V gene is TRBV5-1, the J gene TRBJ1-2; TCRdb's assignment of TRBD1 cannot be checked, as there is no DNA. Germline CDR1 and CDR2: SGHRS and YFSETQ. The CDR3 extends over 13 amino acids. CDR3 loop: CASSDDRGGGYTF.

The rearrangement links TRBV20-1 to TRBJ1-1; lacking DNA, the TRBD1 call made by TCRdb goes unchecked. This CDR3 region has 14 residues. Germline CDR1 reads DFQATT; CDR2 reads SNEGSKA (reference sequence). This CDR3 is CSARTFRDYTEAFF.

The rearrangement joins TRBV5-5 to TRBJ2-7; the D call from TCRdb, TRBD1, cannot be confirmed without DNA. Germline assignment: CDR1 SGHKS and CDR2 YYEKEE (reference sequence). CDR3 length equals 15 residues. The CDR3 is CASSLQGGTGGEQYF.

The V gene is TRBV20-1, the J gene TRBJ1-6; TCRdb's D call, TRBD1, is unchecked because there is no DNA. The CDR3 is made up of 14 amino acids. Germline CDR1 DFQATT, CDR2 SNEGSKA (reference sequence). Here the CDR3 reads CSAGPGQGTSPLHF.

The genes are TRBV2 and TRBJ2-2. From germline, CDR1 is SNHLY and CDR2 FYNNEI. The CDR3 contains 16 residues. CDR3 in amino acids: CASSATTGLNTGELFF.

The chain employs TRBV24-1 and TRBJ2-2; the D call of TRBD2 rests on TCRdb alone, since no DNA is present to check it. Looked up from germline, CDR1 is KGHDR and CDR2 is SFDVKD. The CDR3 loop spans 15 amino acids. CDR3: CATSLAGGDTGELFF.

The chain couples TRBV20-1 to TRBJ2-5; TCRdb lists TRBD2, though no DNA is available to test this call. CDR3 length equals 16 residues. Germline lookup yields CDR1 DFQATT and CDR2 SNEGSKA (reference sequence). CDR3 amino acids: CSASPLQAGGWETQYF.

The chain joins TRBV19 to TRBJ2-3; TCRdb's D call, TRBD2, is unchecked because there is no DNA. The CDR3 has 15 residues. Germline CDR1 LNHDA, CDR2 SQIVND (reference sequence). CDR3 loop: CASSPSGSITDTQYF.

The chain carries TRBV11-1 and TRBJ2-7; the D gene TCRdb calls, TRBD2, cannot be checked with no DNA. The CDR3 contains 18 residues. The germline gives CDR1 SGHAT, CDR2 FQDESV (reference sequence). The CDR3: CASSLRAPSGTVPYEQYF.

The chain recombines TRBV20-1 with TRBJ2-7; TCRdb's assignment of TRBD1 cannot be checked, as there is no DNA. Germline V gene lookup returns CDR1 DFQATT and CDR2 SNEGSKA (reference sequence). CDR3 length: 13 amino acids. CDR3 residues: CSAGKGGNYEQYF.

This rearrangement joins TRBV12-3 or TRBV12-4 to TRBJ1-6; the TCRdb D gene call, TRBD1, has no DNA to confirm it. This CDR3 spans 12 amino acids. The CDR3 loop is CASRLTGAPLHF.

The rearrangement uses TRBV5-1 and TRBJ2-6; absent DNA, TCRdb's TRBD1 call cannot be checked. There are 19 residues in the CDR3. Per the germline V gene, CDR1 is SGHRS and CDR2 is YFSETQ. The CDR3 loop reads CASSLSSTGWRSGANVLTF.

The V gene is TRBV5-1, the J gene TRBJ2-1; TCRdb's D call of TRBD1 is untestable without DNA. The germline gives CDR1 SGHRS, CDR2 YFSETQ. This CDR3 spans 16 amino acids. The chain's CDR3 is CASSLGLGATYNEQFF.

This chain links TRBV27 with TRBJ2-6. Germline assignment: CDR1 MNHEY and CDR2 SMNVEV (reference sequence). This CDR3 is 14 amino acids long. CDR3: CASRGYAGANVLTF.

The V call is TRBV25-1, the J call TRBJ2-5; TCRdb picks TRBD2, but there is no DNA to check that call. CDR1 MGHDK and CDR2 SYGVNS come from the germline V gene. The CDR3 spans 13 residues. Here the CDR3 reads CASMKAGRETQYF. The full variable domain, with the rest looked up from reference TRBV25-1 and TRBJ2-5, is EADIYQTPRYLVIGTGKKITLECSQTMGHDKMYWYQQDPGMELHLIHYSYGVNSTEKGDLSSESTVSRIRTEHFPLTLESARPSHTSQYLCASMKAGRETQYFGPGTRLLVL.

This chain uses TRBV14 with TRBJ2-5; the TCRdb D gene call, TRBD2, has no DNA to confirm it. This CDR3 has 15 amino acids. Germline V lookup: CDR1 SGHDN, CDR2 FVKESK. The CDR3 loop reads CASSVGLAGRETQYF.

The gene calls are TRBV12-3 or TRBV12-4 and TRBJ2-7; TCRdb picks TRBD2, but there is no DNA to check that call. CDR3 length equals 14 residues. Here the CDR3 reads CASGNSGRGNEQYF.

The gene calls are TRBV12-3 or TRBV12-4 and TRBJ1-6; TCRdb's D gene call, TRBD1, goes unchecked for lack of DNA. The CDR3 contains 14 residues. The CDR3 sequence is CASSFQGTNSPLHF.

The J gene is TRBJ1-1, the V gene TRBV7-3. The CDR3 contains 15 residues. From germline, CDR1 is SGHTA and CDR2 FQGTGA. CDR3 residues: CASSLNHPANTEAFF.

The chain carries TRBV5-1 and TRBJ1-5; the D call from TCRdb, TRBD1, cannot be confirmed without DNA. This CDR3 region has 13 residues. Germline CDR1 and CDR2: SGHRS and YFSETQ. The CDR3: CASSPDRDQPQHF. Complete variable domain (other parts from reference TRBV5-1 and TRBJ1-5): KAGVTQTPRYLIKTRGQQVTLSCSPISGHRSVSWYQQTPGQGLQFLFEYFSETQRNKGNFPGRFSGRQFSNSRSEMNVSTLELGDSALYLCASSPDRDQPQHFGDGTRLSIL.

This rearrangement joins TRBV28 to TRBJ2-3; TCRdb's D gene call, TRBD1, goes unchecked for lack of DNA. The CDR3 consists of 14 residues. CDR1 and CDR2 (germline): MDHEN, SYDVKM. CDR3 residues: CASSPPGLGDTQYF.